One T cell receptor beta chain is described in this entry. Its matching antigen is unknown. The sample holds other DNA sequences that translate to the same CDR3. V was cut by 1 base and J by 8 bases, with 11 bases left in between. Germline V gene lookup returns CDR1 SGHTA and CDR2 FQGNSA. The CDR3 sequence is 13 residues long. The record originates from a study of a mutant IDH1 vaccine in newly diagnosed glioma. Overall study context: Treated patients comprised 62.5% males and 37.5% females, mean age about 38 years. Therapy received beforehand was radiotherapy, temozolomide, or both, with most patients given both. Study findings and constraints: Apparently unrelated to pseudoprogression were changes in the top peripheral T cell clonotypes. Of all patients, roughly 93% showed vaccine-induced immune responses.

The assay was immunoSEQ multiplex PCR, and TCRdb's table has in-frame clones only and misses some. The sample records approximately 92,000 clones, roughly four fifths being singletons. Regarding time point: baseline, week 1 (first vaccination visit). The treatment here: pre-vaccination baseline after standard-of-care therapy. The chain is built from TRBV7-2 and TRBJ1-2, with TRBD1 as a possible D gene (6 bases). Specimen: PBMCs, collected from a glioma patient treated with radiotherapy, temozolomide or both. This clonotype originated in a woman aged 45-65 years with glioma. Here the CDR3 reads CASSLGRGGGYTF. CDR3 in DNA: TGTGCCAGCAGCTTAGGCAGGGGTGGAGGCTACACCTTC.